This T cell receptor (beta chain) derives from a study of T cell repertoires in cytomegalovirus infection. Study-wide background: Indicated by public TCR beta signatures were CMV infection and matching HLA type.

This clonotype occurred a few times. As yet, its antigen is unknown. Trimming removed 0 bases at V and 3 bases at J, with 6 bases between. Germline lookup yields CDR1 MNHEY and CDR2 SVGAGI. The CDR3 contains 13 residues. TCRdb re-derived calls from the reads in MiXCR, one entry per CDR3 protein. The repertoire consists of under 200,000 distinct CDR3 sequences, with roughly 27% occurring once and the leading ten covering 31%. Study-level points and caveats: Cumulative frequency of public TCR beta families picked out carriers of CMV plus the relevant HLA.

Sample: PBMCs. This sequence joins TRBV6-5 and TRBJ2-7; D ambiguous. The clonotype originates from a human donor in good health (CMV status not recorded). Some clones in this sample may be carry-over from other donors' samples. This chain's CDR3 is CASSYSGSYEQYF. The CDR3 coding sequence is TGTGCCAGCAGTTACTCTGGCAGCTACGAGCAGTACTTC.